This note documents a single T cell receptor (beta chain) sequence. Relying on iRepertoire HTBI primers and Arm-PCR of CDR3 regions, the team built TCR beta libraries. MiXCR was run by TCRdb on the multiplex PCR reads, yielding one entry per CDR3 protein. The sample contains around 480,000 distinct CDR3 sequences, about 15% of which appear only once. This entry belongs to a study of regulatory T cells in long-lasting Graves disease. Deletions cut 7 bases from V and 1 base from J, with 11 bases between. This CDR3 is 13 amino acids long. CDR1 is DFQATT, CDR2 SNEGSKA, per germline (reference sequence). Time point specified: newly diagnosed GD, antithyroid drugs for less than 3 months. PBMCs were the source of the RNA used for TCR sequencing. The same data also went into a second study, on T cells in Graves' hyperthyroidism and ophthalmopathy. That source notes: Among the patients, aged 18 to 65, hyperthyroidism was newly diagnosed and had lasted under 2 months. A first-round RT-PCR of the TCR CDR3 used the HTBI primer set. Also found in blood were most expanded thyroid clonotypes above 0.001. Before onset, by a median of around six months, the model predicted ophthalmopathy.

This receptor was identified in a woman aged 35-65 years with Graves disease. The material was peripheral blood mononuclear cells (PBMCs), obtained at new diagnosis, from a patient treated with antithyroid drugs. The chain links TRBV20-1 to TRBJ2-1; D gene uncertain. CDR3 bases: TGCAGTGGGGTGGGGTGGTCCTACAATGAGCAGTTCTTC. Translated: CSGVGWSYNEQFF.